This record covers a single T cell receptor beta chain. The study included ophthalmopathy patients with Clinical Activity Score at least 3, NOSPECS grade at least 4 and duration under 3 months. Clinical symptoms, serum thyroxine, TRAb, thyroid ultrasound and orbital computed tomography informed diagnoses. The authors took PBMCs from over 8.5 ml fresh peripheral blood. The data originate from a study of T cells in Graves' hyperthyroidism and ophthalmopathy. Study at large: Peripheral blood sampling occurred at initial diagnosis, before any treatment.

This CDR3 comprises 16 residues. Germline loops: CDR1 SGHRS, CDR2 YFSETQ. V lost 3 bases to trimming and J lost 4 bases; unmatched junction nucleotides: 8. Researchers amplified the TCR beta CDR3 regions from RNA transcripts. First-round RT-PCR with HTBI primers amplified the TCR CDR3 region. TCRdb re-called the multiplex PCR reads with MiXCR, one entry per CDR3 protein. The table has approximately 350,000 distinct CDR3 sequences, around 15% seen once. This receptor was identified in a woman aged 55-69 years with Graves' ophthalmopathy. The chain employs TRBV5-1 and TRBJ1-4; TRBD1 aligns across 8 bases. Material for sequencing was blood. CDR3 DNA sequence: TGCGCCAGCAGCTACTGGACAGGGACCCATAATGAAAAACTGTTTTTT. Protein sequence: CASSYWTGTHNEKLFF.